These T cell receptor beta chains were read from a single sample in a study of shared clonotypes between healthy human individuals. Produced via immunoSEQ multiplex PCR; TCRdb's table is partial and in-frame only. The table includes roughly 700,000 clones, about 92% detected once. Sequencing was done on a sample of memory CD8+ T cells from PBMCs. These receptors all stem from a man younger than 30 in good health. Some clones in this sample may be carry-over from other donors' samples. The CDR3 runs from the conserved cysteine through the conserved F or W. D genes are given only for firm matches. Where a row states a size, it is once, few, many or the class of an expanded clone; other rows omit it.

size: NA; D: NA; J: TRBJ1-2; V: TRBV30; CDR3: CAWSVRTHYGYTF; DNA: TGTGCCTGGAGTGTAAGGACACACTATGGCTACACCTTC
size: NA; D: NA; J: TRBJ2-1; V: TRBV10-3; CDR3: CAIRAGPLGNEQFF; DNA: TGTGCCATCAGGGCGGGACCCTTAGGGAATGAGCAGTTCTTC
size: NA; D: NA; J: TRBJ2-7; V: TRBV29-1; CDR3: CSVAESLPPYEQYF; DNA: TGCAGCGTTGCGGAGTCCCTACCCCCCTACGAGCAGTACTTC
size: NA; D: TRBD2; J: TRBJ2-3; V: TRBV27; CDR3: CASSFYAGADTQYF; DNA: TGTGCCAGCAGTTTTTATGCGGGAGCCGATACGCAGTATTTT
size: NA; D: NA; J: TRBJ1-4; V: TRBV6-5; CDR3: CASSYSIGEMREKLFF; DNA: TGTGCCAGCAGTTACTCGATCGGGGAGATGAGGGAAAAACTGTTTTTT
size: NA; D: NA; J: TRBJ2-7; V: TRBV27; CDR3: CASSRTAQYF; DNA: TGTGCCAGCAGTCGGACGGCGCAGTACTTC
size: NA; D: TRBD1; J: TRBJ2-5; V: TRBV6-4; CDR3: CASSDTPDRGQETQYF; DNA: TGTGCCAGCAGTGACACACCGGACAGGGGGCAAGAGACCCAGTACTTC
size: NA; D: NA; J: TRBJ2-4; V: TRBV7-9; CDR3: CASSPAGAKNIQYF; DNA: TGTGCCAGCAGCCCTGCCGGGGCCAAAAACATTCAGTACTTC
size: NA; D: NA; J: TRBJ1-3; V: TRBV6-4; CDR3: CASILDRLFCGNTIYF; DNA: TGTGCCAGCATCCTCGACAGGCTCTTCTGTGGAAACACCATATATTTT
size: NA; D: NA; J: TRBJ2-7; V: TRBV27; CDR3: CASRQGVYEQYF; DNA: TGTGCCAGCAGACAGGGAGTCTACGAGCAGTACTTC
size: NA; D: NA; J: TRBJ1-1; V: TRBV7-2; CDR3: CASSLTTPGTEAFF; DNA: TGTGCCAGCAGCTTAACTACACCGGGGACTGAAGCTTTCTTT
size: NA; D: NA; J: TRBJ2-1; V: TRBV5-4; CDR3: CASSLGGLPLDEQFF; DNA: TGTGCCAGCAGCTTGGGAGGGTTGCCGCTCGATGAGCAGTTCTTC
size: NA; D: TRBD1; J: TRBJ2-2; V: TRBV19; CDR3: CASSIDLETGATGELFF; DNA: TGTGCCAGTAGTATAGATCTAGAGACAGGGGCTACCGGGGAGCTGTTTTTT
size: NA; D: NA; J: TRBJ2-5; V: TRBV2; CDR3: CASTLAPQETQYF; DNA: TGTGCCAGCACCCTAGCGCCTCAAGAGACCCAGTACTTC
size: NA; D: NA; J: TRBJ2-1; V: TRBV29-1; CDR3: CSVERYNEQFF; DNA: TGCAGCGTTGAACGTTACAATGAGCAGTTCTTC
size: once; D: NA; J: TRBJ1-5; V: TRBV28; CDR3: CASSFYRDGGNQPQHF; DNA: TGTGCCAGCAGTTTTTATCGGGACGGGGGCAATCAGCCCCAGCATTTT
size: NA; D: TRBD1; J: TRBJ1-1; V: TRBV27; CDR3: CASRATGGRTHEAFF; DNA: TGTGCCAGCAGGGCAACAGGGGGACGGACCCATGAAGCTTTCTTT
size: NA; D: NA; J: TRBJ2-7; V: TRBV7-2; CDR3: CASSPLRNAYEQYF; DNA: TGTGCCAGCAGCCCCTTACGCAATGCCTACGAGCAGTACTTC
size: NA; D: NA; J: TRBJ1-2; V: TRBV23-1; CDR3: CASSQMYQGRYTF; DNA: TGCGCCAGCAGTCAAATGTATCAGGGGCGTTACACCTTC
size: NA; D: TRBD2; J: TRBJ2-1; V: TRBV29-1; CDR3: CSGWGLAGVNEQFF; DNA: TGCAGCGGATGGGGACTAGCGGGAGTTAATGAGCAGTTCTTC
size: NA; D: TRBD2; J: TRBJ2-1; V: TRBV27; CDR3: CASSFVLAGGPGEQFF; DNA: TGTGCCAGCAGTTTTGTTTTAGCGGGAGGGCCGGGTGAGCAGTTCTTC
size: NA; D: TRBD1; J: TRBJ2-7; V: TRBV5-1; CDR3: CASSLGQGATYEQYF; DNA: TGCGCCAGCAGCTTGGGACAGGGGGCTACCTACGAGCAGTACTTC
size: few; D: NA; J: TRBJ1-4; V: TRBV7-9; CDR3: CASSLSPPGNEKLFF; DNA: TGTGCCAGCAGCTTATCACCGCCGGGAAATGAAAAACTGTTTTTT
size: NA; D: NA; J: TRBJ2-6; V: TRBV5-1; CDR3: CASSLEGGVLLGANVLTF; DNA: TGCGCCAGCAGCTTGGAGGGCGGGGTACTTCTTGGGGCCAACGTCCTGACTTTC
size: NA; D: NA; J: TRBJ2-7; V: TRBV27; CDR3: CASSLGRGYEQYF; DNA: TGTGCCAGCAGTTTAGGCAGGGGCTACGAGCAGTACTTC
size: NA; D: TRBD2; J: TRBJ2-1; V: TRBV5-1; CDR3: CASSLDLAGRNEQFF; DNA: TGCGCCAGCAGCTTGGACCTAGCGGGCCGCAATGAGCAGTTCTTC
size: NA; D: NA; J: TRBJ1-2; V: TRBV27; CDR3: CASSLTGYSNYGGYTF; DNA: TGTGCCAGCAGTTTAACTGGGTACAGCAACTATGGCGGCTACACCTTC
size: NA; D: NA; J: TRBJ1-2; V: TRBV28; CDR3: CASSHGRLHGYTF; DNA: TGTGCCAGCAGTCACGGGCGGTTGCATGGCTACACCTTC
size: NA; D: NA; J: TRBJ2-2; V: TRBV11-2; CDR3: CASRKLLGRERGTGELFF; DNA: TGTGCCAGCCGTAAACTGTTGGGCCGGGAGAGGGGCACCGGGGAGCTGTTTTTT
size: once; D: NA; J: TRBJ1-1; V: TRBV7-9; CDR3: CASSLLTGNTEAFF; DNA: TGTGCCAGCAGCTTACTAACAGGAAACACTGAAGCTTTCTTT
size: NA; D: TRBD1; J: TRBJ1-1; V: TRBV28; CDR3: CASSLTGVNTEAFF; DNA: TGTGCCAGCAGCTTGACAGGGGTGAACACTGAAGCTTTCTTT
size: NA; D: NA; J: TRBJ2-5; V: TRBV25-1; CDR3: CASSEYMGGTAQETQYF; DNA: TGTGCCAGCAGTGAATATATGGGGGGAACAGCTCAAGAGACCCAGTACTTC
size: NA; D: NA; J: TRBJ1-2; V: TRBV7-9; CDR3: CASSLNPTPGYTF; DNA: TGTGCCAGCAGCTTAAATCCGACACCTGGCTACACCTTC
size: NA; D: NA; J: TRBJ1-4; V: TRBV7-9; CDR3: CASSLVEGVRTNEKLFF; DNA: TGTGCCAGCAGCTTAGTTGAGGGCGTCAGGACTAATGAAAAACTGTTTTTT